Only a few counts were recorded for the clone carrying this T cell receptor (beta chain). TCRdb re-analyzed the PCR reads using MiXCR. The profile shows approximately 7,000 clones, under 45% of them singletons. The data are from a study of metastatic and nonmetastatic thyroid tumors. None of the patients had undergone any treatment ahead of thyroid surgery. The CDR3 extends over 13 amino acids. The germline V gene encodes CDR1 MDHEN and CDR2 SYDVKM. V dropped 6 bases and J dropped 3; count of bases not matched to a gene: 4. Sequences were obtained from tumor tissue. This clonotype was sampled from a female donor with papillary thyroid cancer or a benign thyroid nodule (not recorded which). Some clones in this sample may be carry-over from other donors' samples. J is TRBJ1-2 and V is TRBV28, with 7 bases aligning to TRBD1. The CDR3 spells CASRPTGDYGYTF. CDR3 in DNA: TGTGCCAGCAGACCAACAGGGGACTATGGCTACACCTTC.